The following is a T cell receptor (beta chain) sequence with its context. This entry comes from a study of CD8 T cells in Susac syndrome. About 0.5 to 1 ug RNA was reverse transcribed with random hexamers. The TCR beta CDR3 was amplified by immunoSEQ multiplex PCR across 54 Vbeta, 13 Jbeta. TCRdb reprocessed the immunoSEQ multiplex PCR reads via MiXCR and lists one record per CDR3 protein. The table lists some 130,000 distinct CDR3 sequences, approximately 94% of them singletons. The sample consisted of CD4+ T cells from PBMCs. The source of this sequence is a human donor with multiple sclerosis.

CDR3 amino acids: CASSVAADTQYF. In nucleotides, the CDR3 is TGTGCCAGCAGCGTAGCTGCGGATACGCAGTATTTT. The chain employs TRBV9 and TRBJ2-3; D call uncertain. The CDR3 is 12 residues long. Germline loops: CDR1 SGDLS, CDR2 YYNGEE. V shed 0 bases and J shed 6 bases, with 5 bases lying between them.